A single sample is the source of the 30 T cell receptor beta chains below, sequenced in a study of T-cell reconstitution after alpha-beta-depleted transplantation in children. Preparation of the TCRbeta library was carried out with unique molecular identifiers. TCRdb redid the calling of the PCR reads with MiXCR, one entry per CDR3 protein. The data show hundreds of thousands of distinct CDR3 sequences, around 13% seen once. The specimen comprised PBMCs, sampled before TCRalphabeta/CD19-depleted stem cell transplant. The receptors derive from a girl aged 2-10 years with congenital amegakaryocytic thrombocytopenia, due to receive a stem cell transplant.

The V and J genes are TRBV12-3 or TRBV12-4 and TRBJ1-6, with D uncertain. V lost 8 bases to trimming and J lost 0 bases, with 17 bases between them. The CDR3 sequence is 17 residues long. The DNA of the CDR3 is TGTGCCAGCTCTATCGGCAGTCCGAGCTCCTATAATTCACCCCTCCACTTT. It codes for CASSIGSPSSYNSPLHF.

This clonotype was counted at least ten times. This chain connects TRBV20-1 to TRBJ2-3; D is ambiguous. The CDR3 loop spans 13 amino acids. Germline assignment: CDR1 DFQATT and CDR2 SNEGSKA (reference sequence). Deletions cut 5 bases from V and 2 bases from J, with 11 bases between. The CDR3 loop reads CSASPTPTDTQYF. Here the CDR3 DNA reads TGCAGTGCTTCGCCTACCCCCACAGATACGCAGTATTTT.

This clonotype was seen repeatedly, ten times or more. The rearrangement links TRBV20-1 to TRBJ2-1, with 7 bases aligning to TRBD2. Germline-derived CDR1 and CDR2 are DFQATT and SNEGSKA (reference sequence). The CDR3 totals 14 residues. Trimming at V came to 6 bases and at J to 3 bases, leaving 8 bases not matched to a gene. This CDR3 is CSAKKGLVYNEQFF. The CDR3, as DNA: TGCAGTGCCAAGAAAGGACTAGTCTACAATGAGCAGTTCTTC.

In this sample, this clonotype turned up many times. The chain has TRBV20-1 and TRBJ2-7; D call uncertain. CDR1 is DFQATT and CDR2 is SNEGSKA in the germline V gene (reference sequence). The CDR3 has 13 residues. Trimming left V 8 bases short and J 5 bases short, with 19 bases between. The CDR3 nucleotides read TGCAGTTGCAATAAGGGCGTTCCCGACGAGCAGTACTTC. Translation: CSCNKGVPDEQYF.

This clonotype has more than one count but fewer than ten. This sequence joins TRBV13 and TRBJ2-1; no firm D call. Germline V lookup: CDR1 PRHDT, CDR2 FYEKMQ (reference sequence). V lost 5 bases and J lost 0, with 20 bases in between. The CDR3 loop spans 18 amino acids. The CDR3 reads CASSLSVKLSSSYNEQFF. CDR3 DNA: TGTGCCAGCAGCCTTTCTGTAAAACTATCTAGCTCCTACAATGAGCAGTTCTTC. The full variable domain, its missing parts supplied by reference TRBV13 and TRBJ2-1, is AAGVIQSPRHLIKEKRETATLKCYPIPRHDTVYWYQQGPGQDPQFLISFYEKMQSDKGSIPDRFSAQQFSDYHSELNMSSLELGDSALYFCASSLSVKLSSSYNEQFFGPGTRLTVL.

This clonotype was picked up many times. The rearrangement links TRBV6-1 to TRBJ1-2; the D is unclear. The CDR3 runs to 13 residues. The V end was cut by 4 bases, the J end by 7 bases, with 13 bases between. Germline-derived CDR1 and CDR2 are MNHNS and SASEGT. CDR3 sequence: CASSVLNGPGYTF. DNA of the CDR3: TGTGCCAGCAGTGTATTAAATGGCCCTGGCTACACCTTC.

This rearrangement joins TRBV3-1 to TRBJ2-4; 8 nucleotides line up with TRBD1. The V gene's germline CDR1 is LGHDT and CDR2 YNNKEL (reference sequence). The CDR3 covers 16 residues. V shed 1 base and J 1 base; nucleotides not matched to a gene: 3. CDR3 sequence: CASSQGTGYAKNIQYF. CDR3 DNA: TGTGCCAGCAGCCAAGGGACAGGGTATGCCAAAAACATTCAGTACTTC. The full variable domain, with the rest looked up from reference TRBV3-1 and TRBJ2-4, is DTAVSQTPKYLVTQMGNDKSIKCEQNLGHDTMYWYKQDSKKFLKIMFSYNNKELIINETVPNRFSPKSPDKAHLNLHINSLELGDSAVYFCASSQGTGYAKNIQYFGAGTRLSVL.

This chain connects TRBV20-1 to TRBJ2-1; D is unresolved. This CDR3 region has 16 residues. CDR1 and CDR2 from the germline V gene are DFQATT and SNEGSKA (reference sequence). V shed 0 bases and J shed 0 bases, with 12 bases lying between them. CDR3 loop: CSARDPGWSSYNEQFF. In DNA form, the CDR3 reads TGCAGTGCTAGAGATCCGGGCTGGAGCTCCTACAATGAGCAGTTCTTC.

The gene calls are TRBV3-1 and TRBJ1-3; TRBD1 aligns across 9 bases. Germline CDR1 reads LGHDT; CDR2 reads YNNKEL (reference sequence). The CDR3 loop spans 17 amino acids. Germline trimming cut 3 bases from V and 8 bases from J; bases unmatched to any gene: 14. The CDR3 coding sequence is TGTGCCAGCAGCCACAACACAGGGGGCGCGTCTTGGGACACCATATATTTT. Encoded protein: CASSHNTGGASWDTIYF.

This clonotype was recorded many times. The CDR3 bases are TGCAGTGCTAGACCTTCCGTAGCGGGAGCGCCAGGCAATGAGCAGTTCTTC. Amino acid sequence: CSARPSVAGAPGNEQFF. This chain links TRBV20-1 with TRBJ2-1, with TRBD2 matching 9 bases. The germline gives CDR1 DFQATT, CDR2 SNEGSKA (reference sequence). With V trimmed by 2 bases and J by 6 bases, 14 bases remained unmatched. This CDR3 contains 17 residues.

This clonotype was seen many times. The chain uses TRBV12-3 or TRBV12-4 and TRBJ2-2, with 7 bases aligning to TRBD2. This CDR3 has 14 residues. The V and J ends lost 5 bases and 11 bases, in that order; junction bases with no gene match: 11. The CDR3 nucleotides are TGTGCCAGCAGTCCCCTGGGGGGAGGGTCAGAGCTGTTTTTT. It translates to CASSPLGGGSELFF.

This clonotype showed up just a few times. This chain uses TRBV12-3 or TRBV12-4 with TRBJ2-3; D remains unclear. The V end lost 6 bases, the J end lost 6 bases, and 10 bases lay between the germline ends. The CDR3 totals 12 residues. The CDR3 nucleotides are TGTGCCAGCAGGCCTGGTTGGGATACGCAGTATTTT. It codes for CASRPGWDTQYF.

This clonotype has a handful of counts. The chain carries TRBV7-9 and TRBJ2-5, with D tentatively TRBD2 (6 bases). The CDR3 spans 16 residues. V lost 1 base, J lost 2 bases, and 14 bases lay in between. Germline lookup yields CDR1 SEHNR and CDR2 FQNEAQ (reference sequence). This CDR3 reads CASSLVGAGLQETQYF. CDR3 bases: TGTGCCAGCAGCTTAGTAGGAGCCGGACTACAAGAGACCCAGTACTTC.

This clonotype was found many times. The chain is built from TRBV5-1 and TRBJ2-3; no reliable D call. Germline CDR1 reads SGHRS; CDR2 reads YFSETQ. Trimming left V 0 bases short and J 2 bases short, with 10 bases between. The CDR3 totals 15 residues. CDR3 protein: CASSLAYYLTDTQYF. CDR3 DNA sequence: TGCGCCAGCAGCTTGGCTTACTACCTCACAGATACGCAGTATTTT.

The chain links TRBV30 to TRBJ1-5, with TRBD1 as a possible D gene (5 bases). Trimming removed 3 bases at V and 6 bases at J, with 15 bases between. The CDR3 is made up of 14 amino acids. The germline gives CDR1 GTSNPN, CDR2 SVGIG (reference sequence). CDR3 in amino acids: CAWSTWGGFQPQHF. The CDR3 DNA is TGTGCCTGGAGCACATGGGGGGGATTTCAGCCCCAGCATTTT.

This clonotype was observed a few times. The rearrangement uses TRBV14 and TRBJ2-7, with D possibly being TRBD2 (5 bases). The CDR3 extends over 15 amino acids. Per germline, CDR1 SGHDN and CDR2 FVKESK. V was clipped by 0 bases and J by 3 bases, with 12 bases between them. As DNA, the CDR3 is TGTGCCAGCAGCCAAGAGGAGGTCAGTCACTACGAGCAGTACTTC. This codes for CASSQEEVSHYEQYF.

The chain joins TRBV14 to TRBJ2-1; TRBD1 aligns across 9 bases. Unmatched junction bases numbered 7, after V lost 5 bases and J lost 2 bases. Germline CDR1 is SGHDN and CDR2 is FVKESK. This CDR3 comprises 16 residues. The CDR3 protein is CASSKQGAPPYNEQFF. Here the CDR3 DNA reads TGTGCCAGCAGCAAACAGGGGGCCCCGCCCTACAATGAGCAGTTCTTC.

As concerns this clonotype: A clone one base away is much larger, so this may be a read error. This chain connects TRBV7-2 to TRBJ2-3, with D perhaps TRBD1 (5 bases). CDR3 length equals 14 residues. Germline CDR1 reads SGHTA; CDR2 reads FQGNSA. CDR3 in amino acids: CASSFTGSTDTHYF. The CDR3 coding sequence is TGTGCCAGCAGCTTTACAGGAAGCACAGATACGCACTATTTT.

This clonotype was seen many times. The chain employs TRBV5-1 and TRBJ2-7; possibly TRBD2 for D (6 bases). Trimming cost V 3 bases and J 3 bases, with 13 bases left between them. CDR1 is SGHRS and CDR2 is YFSETQ in the germline V gene. This CDR3 is 14 amino acids long. CDR3 sequence reads: CASSSRPGDYEQYF. DNA of the CDR3: TGCGCCAGCAGCTCACGGCCGGGAGACTACGAGCAGTACTTC.

Comment on this clonotype: This may arise from a read error, as a much more abundant clone is one base away. V is TRBV10-3 and J is TRBJ1-1, with no clear D. Germline values: CDR1 ENHRY, CDR2 SYGVKD. The CDR3 loop spans 14 amino acids. Written as DNA, the CDR3 is TGTGCCATCAGAGCACCCGACTTGGTCACTGGAGCTTTCTTT. It encodes CAIRAPDLVTGAFF.

The chain employs TRBV5-8 and TRBJ1-6, with D hard to call. This CDR3 has 16 amino acids. CDR1 and CDR2 (germline): SGHTS, YDEGEE. Deletions cut 6 bases from V and 4 bases from J, with 17 bases between. For the CDR3, the DNA is TGTGCCAGCACCCCCTTGCATGGGTGGTATAATTCACCCCTCCACTTT. Translating it yields CASTPLHGWYNSPLHF.

V gene TRBV28 combines with J gene TRBJ2-7; TRBD1 aligns across 7 bases. The CDR3 extends over 17 amino acids. With 3 bases clipped from V and 0 bases from J, the junction kept 11 bases outside the gene matches. Germline V gene sequence: CDR1 MDHEN, CDR2 SYDVKM. CDR3 protein: CASSFPWDSSFSYEQYF. The CDR3 DNA sequence: TGTGCCAGCAGTTTTCCCTGGGACAGTTCCTTCTCCTACGAGCAGTACTTC.

To note about this clonotype: An end of the junction differs from the germline gene, which may be a read error. The gene calls are TRBV5-1 and TRBJ2-3; D ambiguous. The germline CDR1 and CDR2 sequences are SGHRS and YFSETQ. The CDR3 runs to 11 residues. CDR3 amino acids: CASSNTDMQYF. The CDR3 DNA follows: TGCGCCAGCAGCAACACAGATATGCAGTATTTT.

The chain has TRBV7-9 and TRBJ2-1, with D uncertain. Trimming left V 4 bases short and J 6 bases short, with 13 bases between. The CDR3 length is 14 residues. CDR1 SEHNR and CDR2 FQNEAQ come from the germline V gene (reference sequence). The CDR3 DNA reads as TGTGCCAGCAGCTCCCCGGTTACTGGCAATGAGCAGTTCTTC. This encodes CASSSPVTGNEQFF. The variable domain in full, completed from reference TRBV7-9 and TRBJ2-1, reads DTGVSQNPRHKITKRGQNVTFRCDPISEHNRLYWYRQTLGQGPEFLTYFQNEAQLEKSRLLSDRFSAERPKGSFSTLEIQRTEQGDSAMYLCASSSPVTGNEQFFGPGTRLTVL.

This clonotype was observed many times. The chain has TRBV28 and TRBJ2-7; D remains unclear. The CDR3 runs 14 residues. Germline V gene lookup returns CDR1 MDHEN and CDR2 SYDVKM. The V end was cut by 5 bases, the J end by 3 bases, with 14 bases between. CDR3 bases: TGTGCCAGCAGTAAGGGCGACACCTACTACGAGCAGTACTTC. Encoded protein: CASSKGDTYYEQYF.

This clonotype showed up many times. The chain recombines TRBV25-1 with TRBJ2-7; no reliable D call. CDR1 and CDR2 from the germline V gene are MGHDK and SYGVNS. This CDR3 comprises 11 residues. Trimming stripped 4 bases from V and 3 bases from J, with 4 bases between. The chain's CDR3 is CASSGYYEQYF. The CDR3 bases are TGTGCCAGCAGTGGTTACTACGAGCAGTACTTC.

The sample holds many counts of this clonotype. V gene TRBV12-3 or TRBV12-4 combines with J gene TRBJ1-2; unclear D gene. This CDR3 is built from 14 residues. With 2 bases removed from V and 3 bases from J, the gap between germline ends came to 10 bases. CDR3 bases: TGTGCCAGCAGTTTAAGGGCAGACTACTATGGCTACACCTTC. Its protein product is CASSLRADYYGYTF.

The gene calls are TRBV28 and TRBJ2-1, with TRBD1 matching over 11 bases. The germline V gene has CDR1 MDHEN and CDR2 SYDVKM. The CDR3 contains 17 residues. Trimming cost V 2 bases and J 10 bases; bases outside gene matches: 13. The DNA for the CDR3 is TGTGCCAGCAGTTTAGCTATAGGGACAGGGGGAATGGAAGAGCAGTTCTTC. This gives the protein CASSLAIGTGGMEEQFF.

This clonotype has ten or more counts. The chain has TRBV12-3 or TRBV12-4 and TRBJ2-1; D gene uncertain. Trimming left V 1 base short and J 14 bases short, with 18 bases between. The CDR3 length is 14 residues. CDR3 amino acids: CASSLGGIASMEFF. The CDR3 DNA reads as TGTGCCAGCAGTTTAGGTGGGATAGCAAGTATGGAGTTCTTC.

This clonotype was counted at least ten times. The V and J genes are TRBV5-1 and TRBJ1-2; D not certain. The CDR3 is 16 amino acids. The germline gives CDR1 SGHRS, CDR2 YFSETQ. V dropped 3 bases and J dropped 8 bases, with 23 bases sitting between them. The DNA of the CDR3 is TGCGCCAGCAGCTCTCGAGCGGGCGGCTCGGGGAGCGGCTACACCTTC. Its translation: CASSSRAGGSGSGYTF.